The subject of this entry is one T cell receptor beta chain. No antigen is known for it. This record belongs to a study of T cell responses to AZD1222 COVID-19 vaccine. The study, taken as a whole, reports: Baseline seropositives among AZD1222 recipients totaled only six or seven.

CDR1 is SGHNT and CDR2 is YYREEE in the germline V gene (reference sequence). This CDR3 is 14 amino acids long. V was shortened by 3 bases and J by 0 bases, with 10 bases between the two germline ends. Using immunoSEQ multiplex PCR, the repertoire was profiled, and TCRdb retains in-frame clones only, with some absent. The sample has fewer than 130,000 clones; roughly 92% are singletons. V gene TRBV5-4 combines with J gene TRBJ2-7; D unresolved. The source of this sequence is an adult who received the AZD1222 COVID-19 vaccine. The sample in question was peripheral blood, obtained 28 days after the second AZD1222 dose. DNA of the CDR3: TGTGCCAGCAGCTCCCCCAAGGACTCCTACGAGCAGTACTTC. Residues: CASSSPKDSYEQYF.